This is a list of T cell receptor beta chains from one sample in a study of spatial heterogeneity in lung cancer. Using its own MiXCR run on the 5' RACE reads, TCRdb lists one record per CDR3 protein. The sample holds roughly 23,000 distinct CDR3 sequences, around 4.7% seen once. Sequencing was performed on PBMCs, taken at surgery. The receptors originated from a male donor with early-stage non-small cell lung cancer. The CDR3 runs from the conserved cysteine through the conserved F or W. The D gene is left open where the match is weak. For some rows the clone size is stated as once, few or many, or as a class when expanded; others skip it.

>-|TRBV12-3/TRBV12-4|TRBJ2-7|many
CASSPDFTGTKYF
TGTGCCAGCAGTCCCGATTTTACCGGGACAAAGTACTTC
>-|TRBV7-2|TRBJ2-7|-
CASSSQAPYEQYF
TGTGCCAGCAGCTCGCAGGCCCCCTACGAGCAGTACTTC
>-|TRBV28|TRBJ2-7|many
CASRAGALSYEQYF
TGTGCCAGCAGGGCAGGGGCCCTCTCCTACGAGCAGTACTTC
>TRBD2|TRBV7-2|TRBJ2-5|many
CASSTKRGVVETQYF
TGTGCCAGCAGCACCAAGCGGGGGGTGGTAGAGACCCAGTACTTC
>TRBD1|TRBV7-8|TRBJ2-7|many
CASSQPTGGHYEQYF
TGTGCCAGCAGCCAACCCACAGGGGGGCACTACGAGCAGTACTTC
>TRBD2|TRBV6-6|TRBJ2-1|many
CASSYFSLLAASYNEQFF
TGTGCCAGCAGTTACTTTTCTCTGCTAGCGGCCTCCTACAATGAGCAGTTCTTC
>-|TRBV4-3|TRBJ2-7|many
CASSHAFMGPYEQYF
TGCGCCAGCAGCCACGCCTTTATGGGCCCCTACGAGCAGTACTTC
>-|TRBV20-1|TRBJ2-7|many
CSASAWQYEQYF
TGCAGTGCTAGCGCCTGGCAGTACGAGCAGTACTTC
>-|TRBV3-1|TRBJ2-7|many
CASSPGLGAEYF
TGTGCCAGCAGCCCGGGACTGGGGGCGGAGTACTTC
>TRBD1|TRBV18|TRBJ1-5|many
CASSRDRVRVLSDQPQHF
TGTGCCAGCTCAAGGGACAGGGTGAGGGTGTTAAGCGATCAGCCCCAGCATTTT
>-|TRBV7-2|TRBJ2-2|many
CASSLTRGDTGELFF
TGTGCCAGCAGCCTCACCAGGGGGGACACCGGGGAGCTGTTTTTT
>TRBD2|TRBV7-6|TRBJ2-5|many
CASSHSLAGGQETQYF
TGTGCCAGCAGCCACTCACTAGCGGGGGGACAAGAGACCCAGTACTTC
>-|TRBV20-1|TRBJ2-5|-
CSAAQLSGFGETQYF
TGCAGTGCCGCCCAACTGAGCGGCTTCGGTGAGACCCAGTACTTC
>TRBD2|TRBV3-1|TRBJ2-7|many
CASSQGASGRPEQYF
TGTGCCAGCAGCCAAGGGGCTAGCGGGAGGCCCGAGCAGTACTTC
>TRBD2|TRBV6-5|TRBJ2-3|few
CASNGLAGGADTQYF
TGTGCCAGCAACGGACTAGCGGGGGGGGCAGATACGCAGTATTTT
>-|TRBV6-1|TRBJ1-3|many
CASSAMDPKSGNTIYF
TGTGCCAGCAGTGCGATGGACCCCAAGTCCGGAAACACCATATATTTT
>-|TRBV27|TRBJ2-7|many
CASSSGVPWEQYF
TGTGCCAGCAGTTCCGGAGTCCCCTGGGAGCAGTACTTC
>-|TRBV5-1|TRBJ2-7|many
CASSSWARDEQYF
TGCGCCAGCAGCTCGTGGGCTCGGGACGAGCAGTACTTC
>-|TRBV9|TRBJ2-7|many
CASSVENEQYF
TGTGCCAGCAGCGTAGAAAACGAGCAGTACTTC
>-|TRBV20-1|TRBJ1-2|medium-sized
CSASLNWEARFGYTF
TGCAGTGCTAGCCTTAATTGGGAGGCAAGATTTGGCTACACCTTC
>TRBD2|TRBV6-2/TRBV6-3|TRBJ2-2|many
CVSSRDYTNTGELFF
TGTGTCAGCAGTAGGGACTACACGAACACCGGGGAGCTGTTTTTT
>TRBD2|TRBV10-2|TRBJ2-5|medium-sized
CASGLAGEETQYF
TGCGCCAGCGGACTAGCGGGGGAAGAGACCCAGTACTTC
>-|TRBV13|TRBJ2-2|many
CASRGLAVNTGELFF
TGTGCCAGCAGGGGGTTGGCAGTGAACACCGGGGAGCTGTTTTTT
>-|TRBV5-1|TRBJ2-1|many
CASSLEESGNEQFF
TGCGCCAGCAGCTTGGAAGAGAGCGGCAATGAGCAGTTCTTC
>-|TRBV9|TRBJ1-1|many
CASSPSPGTMNTEAFF
TGTGCCAGCAGCCCATCGCCGGGAACTATGAACACTGAAGCTTTCTTT
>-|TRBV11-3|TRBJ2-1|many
CASSLDQNNEQFF
TGTGCCAGCAGCTTAGATCAGAACAATGAGCAGTTCTTC
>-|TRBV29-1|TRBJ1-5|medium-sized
CSVSFGNQPQHF
TGCAGCGTTAGTTTCGGGAATCAGCCCCAGCATTTT
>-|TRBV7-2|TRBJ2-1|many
CASSSPNEAKNEQFF
TGTGCCAGCAGCTCCCCCAATGAGGCTAAGAATGAGCAGTTCTTC
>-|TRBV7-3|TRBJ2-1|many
CASSLRGARGGLYNEQFF
TGTGCCAGCAGCTTAAGAGGGGCCAGGGGTGGTTTATACAATGAGCAGTTCTTC
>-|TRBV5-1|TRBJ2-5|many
CASSTWDSTGDQYF
TGCGCCAGCAGCACATGGGACAGCACGGGGGACCAGTACTTC
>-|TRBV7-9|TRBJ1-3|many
CASSPGLSVADTIYF
TGTGCCAGCAGCCCAGGGCTCAGCGTGGCGGACACCATATATTTT
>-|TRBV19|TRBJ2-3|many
CASSIGAVRDTQYF
TGTGCCAGTAGTATAGGAGCGGTCCGAGATACGCAGTATTTT
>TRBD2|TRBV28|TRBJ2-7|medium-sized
CASSFYLRGLAGTYEQYF
TGTGCCAGCAGTTTTTATTTACGGGGACTAGCGGGAACCTACGAGCAGTACTTC
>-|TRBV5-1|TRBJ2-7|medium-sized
CASSQDSYEQYF
TGCGCCAGCAGCCAGGACAGTTACGAGCAGTACTTC
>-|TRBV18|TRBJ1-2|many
CASSPNTGNHYGYTF
TGTGCCAGCTCACCCAATACAGGGAACCACTATGGCTACACCTTC
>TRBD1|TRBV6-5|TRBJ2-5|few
CASSYVPGQGIKTQYF
TGTGCCAGCAGTTACGTTCCGGGACAGGGTATCAAGACCCAGTACTTC
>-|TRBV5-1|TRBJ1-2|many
CASSWGSNYGYTF
TGCGCCAGCAGCTGGGGATCTAACTATGGCTACACCTTC
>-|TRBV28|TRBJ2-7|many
CASSSSTALGQYF
TGTGCCAGCAGTTCATCGACAGCTTTGGGGCAGTACTTC
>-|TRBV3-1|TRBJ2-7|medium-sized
CASSQTTSSYEQYF
TGTGCCAGCAGCCAAACTACCAGCTCCTACGAGCAGTACTTC